This paragraph covers one T cell receptor (beta chain) sequence. Its binding antigen is unknown. One base away there is no much larger clone; base qualities are not given. The library was generated by RT-PCR. TCRdb names Illumina HiSeq 2500 as the instrument used. Through fastp at Q25 and MiXCR, TCRdb rebuilt clones from the public reads, retaining in-frame beta chains. Rows with one shared CDR3 protein collapse into an entry with the most common genes and DNA. The sample table contains hundreds of thousands of distinct CDR3 sequences; only one count was recorded for 13% to 15% of them. The ten biggest clones cover 7.6% of the sample. The entry originates in a study of response to subunit inactivated influenza vaccine listed by TCRdb under 2018. For the wider study: Deep quantitative profiling of the T cell receptor repertoire was used in the study to follow responses to a trivalent subunit inactivated influenza vaccine.

Paper-wide results and their limitations: The authors proposed that each seasonal influenza vaccination may bring in only a limited number of new T cells.

V lost 5 bases and J lost 9 bases; the stretch between them is 14 bases long. Inclusive of the bounding cysteine and phenylalanine, the CDR3 is 13 residues long. The read is trimmed to its CDR3 DNA, 39 bases read in frame from base 1. Recombination linked TRBV12-3 or TRBV12-4 to TRBJ2-1; a tentative D match to TRBD1 spans 5 bases. Sequencing used PBMCs from blood, obtained around two weeks before vaccination. The receptor's source is a man aged 45 to 65 who received an inactivated influenza vaccine. Donor details come from another sample of the same person, matched by shared clones. The base sequence is TGTGCCAGCAGTCAAAAGGCGCAGGGTGAGCAGTTCTTC. This encodes CASSQKAQGEQFF.